The 13 T cell receptor beta chains reported below all come from one sample, sequenced in a study of a mutant IDH1 vaccine in newly diagnosed glioma. Time point described: week 23, last vaccination. Each vaccine dose was 300 ug of mutant IDH1 20-mer peptide, with topical imiquimod. Antigens for these TCRs are unknown. TCRdb's copy holds only in-frame clones and misses some; the assay was immunoSEQ multiplex PCR. The repertoire holds some 29,000 clones, with roughly 85% as singletons. Material: PBMCs, obtained from a glioma patient whose treatment included an IDH1 peptide vaccine. The receptors stem from a woman under 40 with glioma.

The chain couples TRBV2 to TRBJ1-5, with D unclear. The germline V gene encodes CDR1 SNHLY and CDR2 FYNNEI. This CDR3 is built from 16 residues. V lost 0 bases and J 0 bases, leaving 9 bases between the germline ends. The CDR3 reads CASSEAGRNSNQPQHF. In nucleotides, the CDR3 is TGTGCCAGCAGTGAAGCTGGACGGAATAGCAATCAGCCCCAGCATTTT.

The CDR3 coding sequence is TGTGCCAGTAGTATAGGTAGAGACATACAGACCCAGTACTTC. Translating gives CASSIGRDIQTQYF. This chain uses TRBV19 with TRBJ2-5, with no clear D. V was cut by 1 base and J by 6 bases, with 12 bases left in between. The CDR3 extends over 14 amino acids. Per germline, CDR1 LNHDA and CDR2 SQIVND (reference sequence). The complete variable domain, with remaining parts taken from reference TRBV19 and TRBJ2-5, reads DGGITQSPKYLFRKEGQNVTLSCEQNLNHDAMYWYRQDPGQGLRLIYYSQIVNDFQKGDIAEGYSVSREKKESFPLTVTSAQKNPTAFYLCASSIGRDIQTQYFGPGTRLLVL.

The rearrangement uses TRBV5-1 and TRBJ2-5; 9 nucleotides agree with TRBD1. CDR3 length equals 14 residues. V dropped 7 bases and J dropped 5; count of bases not matched to a gene: 9. In germline, CDR1 is SGHRS, CDR2 YFSETQ. CDR3 sequence (DNA): TGCGCCAGCGGAATTACAGGGGGCGGCGAGACCCAGTACTTC. It codes for CASGITGGGETQYF.

The chain couples TRBV7-9 to TRBJ1-1; possibly TRBD1 for D (6 bases). CDR3 length equals 15 residues. Trimming cost V 0 bases and J 3 bases, with 11 bases left between them. The germline V gene encodes CDR1 SEHNR and CDR2 FQNEAQ (reference sequence). CDR3: CASSLARGIDTEAFF. The CDR3 DNA reads TGTGCCAGCAGCTTAGCGAGGGGGATCGACACTGAAGCTTTCTTT. Full variable domain (remainder filled in from reference TRBV7-9 and TRBJ1-1): DTGVSQNPRHKITKRGQNVTFRCDPISEHNRLYWYRQTLGQGPEFLTYFQNEAQLEKSRLLSDRFSAERPKGSFSTLEIQRTEQGDSAMYLCASSLARGIDTEAFFGQGTRLTVV.

CDR3 amino acids: CASSLARTGTSPLHF. CDR3 DNA: TGTGCCAGCAGCTTGGCGCGGACAGGGACCTCACCCCTCCACTTT. The chain links TRBV5-6 to TRBJ1-6, with 8 bases identical to TRBD1. V was pared by 0 bases and J by 10 bases, with 6 bases of the junction left unmatched. The CDR3 sequence is 15 residues long. Germline CDR1 reads SGHDT; CDR2 reads YYEEEE. Full variable domain (rest looked up from reference TRBV5-6 and TRBJ1-6): DAGVTQSPTHLIKTRGQQVTLRCSPKSGHDTVSWYQQALGQGPQFIFQYYEEEERQRGNFPDRFSGHQFPNYSSELNVNALLLGDSALYLCASSLARTGTSPLHFGNGTRLTVT.

The chain recombines TRBV6-5 with TRBJ1-5; the D gene is possibly TRBD1 (5 bases). The CDR3 is made up of 13 amino acids. The germline V and J ends were trimmed by 8 bases and 5 bases, with 13 bases remaining between them. The germline V gene encodes CDR1 MNHEY and CDR2 SVGAGI. The DNA for the CDR3 is TGTGCCAGCGGAACAGGTCTCCATCAGCCCCAGCATTTT. Encoded protein: CASGTGLHQPQHF.

This clone was detected once. The rearrangement links TRBV27 to TRBJ2-3; perhaps TRBD2 as D (6 bases). The CDR3 loop spans 14 amino acids. Trimming pared 5 bases from V and 0 bases from J, leaving 9 bases between. Germline V gene data show CDR1 as MNHEY and CDR2 as SMNVEV (reference sequence). The DNA for the CDR3 is TGTGCCAGCAGTCCCGGGGGTAGCACAGATACGCAGTATTTT. Translated: CASSPGGSTDTQYF.

CDR3 sequence reads: CASSLDRPTEAFF. CDR3 DNA: TGTGCCAGCAGCTTAGATCGACCCACTGAAGCTTTCTTT. This sequence joins TRBV11-1 and TRBJ1-1; no clear D. Germline values: CDR1 SGHAT, CDR2 FQDESV (reference sequence). CDR3 size: 13 residues. V dropped 1 base and J dropped 4 bases, with 7 bases sitting between them.

CDR3 DNA sequence: TGTGCCAGCAGTGTCCTAACAGTAACCTACTATGGCTACACCTTC. The encoded protein is CASSVLTVTYYGYTF. The chain couples TRBV6-1 to TRBJ1-2; D is ambiguous. Germline CDR1 reads MNHNS; CDR2 reads SASEGT. Trimming left V 4 bases short and J 3 bases short, with 15 bases between. This CDR3 comprises 15 residues.

V is TRBV6-5 and J is TRBJ2-5; a possible D gene is TRBD2 (5 bases). From germline, CDR1 is MNHEY and CDR2 SVGAGI. The CDR3 runs 13 residues. Trimming took 0 bases from V and 5 from J, leaving 7 bases between them. The DNA for the CDR3 is TGTGCCAGCAGTTACTCGAGGGCGGAGACCCAGTACTTC. This encodes CASSYSRAETQYF.

The chain combines TRBV6-5 with TRBJ2-5; D could derive from TRBD1 or TRBD2 (6 bases each). V lost 8 bases, J lost 1 base, and 17 bases lay in between. The CDR3 is 15 amino acids. CDR1 and CDR2 from the germline V gene are MNHEY and SVGAGI. The CDR3 is CASAGGSNSQETQYF. The CDR3, as DNA: TGTGCCAGCGCCGGGGGCAGCAACTCCCAAGAGACCCAGTACTTC.

The chain carries TRBV5-4 and TRBJ2-3, with D maybe TRBD2 (7 bases). The CDR3 totals 15 residues. Germline V lookup: CDR1 SGHNT, CDR2 YYREEE (reference sequence). Trimming took off 4 bases at V and 5 bases at J, with 17 bases between the two ends. The CDR3 protein is CASSLGGGLGDTQYF. CDR3 DNA: TGTGCCAGCAGCCTTGGGGGGGGCCTTGGAGATACGCAGTATTTT.

The gene calls are TRBV6-1 and TRBJ2-7; TRBD1 aligns across 10 bases. The V and J ends lost 7 bases and 3 bases, in that order; junction bases with no gene match: 3. The CDR3 runs to 13 residues. Germline V gene sequence: CDR1 MNHNS, CDR2 SASEGT. The CDR3 bases are TGTGCCAGCATCAGGGACAGGGGCTACGAGCAGTACTTC. Amino acid sequence: CASIRDRGYEQYF.